The next 21 T cell receptor beta chains were all read from a single sample in a study of T-cell memory formation after mild COVID-19. One entry per CDR3 protein results from TCRdb running MiXCR on the 5' RACE reads. The data hold 300,000 to 350,000 distinct CDR3 sequences, with 10% to 15% observed a single time. Sample: PBMCs or a T cell subset sorted from them (not recorded which). Receptor source: a man aged 18 to 30 who had mild COVID-19 (a few samples of this study predate the infection). Cell type and time point are not known.

This clonotype was seen at least ten times. CDR3 DNA sequence: TGTGCCAGCAGTTACTCGAGGCGGCCGAACACTGAAGCTTTCTTT. This translates into CASSYSRRPNTEAFF. The chain combines TRBV6-5 with TRBJ1-1; D not resolved. In germline, CDR1 is MNHEY, CDR2 SVGAGI. This CDR3 comprises 15 residues. Trimming removed 0 bases from V and 1 base from J, with 9 bases in between.

Only a few counts were recorded for this clonotype. The rearrangement joins TRBV5-1 to TRBJ2-1; tentatively, D is TRBD1 or TRBD2 (5 bases each). This CDR3 region has 15 residues. Germline values: CDR1 SGHRS, CDR2 YFSETQ. The V and J ends lost 2 bases and 1 base respectively, with 10 bases between them. The CDR3, as DNA: TGCGCCAGCAGCTTCTCTGAGGGGTCCTACAATGAGCAGTTCTTC. Residues: CASSFSEGSYNEQFF.

The rearrangement links TRBV27 to TRBJ2-7, with a possible D match to TRBD1 (5 bases). CDR1 and CDR2 (germline): MNHEY, SMNVEV (reference sequence). The CDR3 contains 13 residues. The germline V and J ends were trimmed by 4 bases and 2 bases, with 9 bases remaining between them. The CDR3 nucleotides are TGTGCCAGCAGTTCTTCCAGGGCCTACGAGCAGTACTTC. Translation gives CASSSSRAYEQYF.

This clonotype was counted a few times. The V and J genes are TRBV29-1 and TRBJ2-5; no reliable D call. Trimming removed 5 bases at V and 2 bases at J, with 12 bases between. Germline values: CDR1 SQVTM, CDR2 ANQGSEA. The CDR3 totals 13 residues. The CDR3 bases are TGCAGCGTTCGCCTCCTATCACAAGAGACCCAGTACTTC. Residues: CSVRLLSQETQYF.

The table lists this clonotype with many counts. This chain joins TRBV2 and TRBJ2-5; D remains unclear. V gave up 5 bases and J gave up 3 bases, with 13 bases separating them. The CDR3 consists of 14 residues. CDR1 is SNHLY and CDR2 is FYNNEI in the germline V gene. The CDR3 sequence: CASSRTDVEETQYF. The CDR3 DNA is TGTGCCAGCAGTCGGACGGACGTGGAAGAGACCCAGTACTTC.

V and J are TRBV18 and TRBJ2-7; tentatively, D is TRBD1 or TRBD2 (6 bases each). V lost 2 bases, J lost 2 bases, and 13 bases lay in between. The CDR3 totals 15 residues. CDR1 and CDR2 (germline): KGHSH, LQKENI. CDR3 in amino acids: CASSPGKGGTYEQYV. The CDR3 coding sequence is TGTGCCAGCTCACCAGGAAAGGGGGGTACCTACGAGCAGTACGTC.

This clonotype was seen a few times. The chain links TRBV7-9 to TRBJ1-6; D is uncertain. V dropped 5 bases and J dropped 12 bases, with 11 bases sitting between them. Germline CDR1 is SEHNR and CDR2 is FQNEAQ (reference sequence). This CDR3 spans 12 amino acids. In nucleotides, the CDR3 is TGTGCCAGCAGCCTTGACACCTTACCCCTCCACTTT. Its translation is CASSLDTLPLHF.

This clonotype was recorded a few times. This chain uses TRBV14 with TRBJ2-7; the D gene could be TRBD1 or TRBD2 (6 bases each). The germline V gene encodes CDR1 SGHDN and CDR2 FVKESK. Trimming stripped 1 base from V and 3 bases from J, with 16 bases between. This CDR3 spans 16 amino acids. Written as DNA, the CDR3 is TGTGCCAGCAGCCAAGTTTCCTCGGGGGCGCTCTACGAGCAGTACTTC. As protein: CASSQVSSGALYEQYF.

This clonotype was seen more than once but under ten times. V and J are TRBV4-3 and TRBJ1-2, with TRBD1 matching 12 bases. CDR1 is LGHNA, CDR2 YSLEER, per germline. The CDR3 length is 16 residues. The trim removed 1 base at V and 7 bases at J, leaving 7 bases unmatched. The CDR3 DNA is TGCGCCAGCAGCCAAGTTCGGGGGACAGGGGGCGGTGGCTACACCTTC. Protein: CASSQVRGTGGGGYTF.

J is TRBJ1-1 and V is TRBV7-9; unclear D gene. Trimming took off 0 bases at V and 7 bases at J, with 12 bases between the two ends. The CDR3 covers 14 residues. Germline V gives CDR1 SEHNR, CDR2 FQNEAQ (reference sequence). CDR3 amino acids: CASSLAGRGVEAFF. The CDR3 nucleotides read TGTGCCAGCAGCTTAGCCGGTCGGGGAGTTGAAGCTTTCTTT.

In its sample, this clonotype was seen a few times. The V gene is TRBV5-8, the J gene TRBJ2-7; D may be TRBD1 or TRBD2 (6 bases each). V was shortened by 6 bases and J by 2 bases, with 15 bases between the two germline ends. The CDR3 is made up of 14 amino acids. Germline V gene sequence: CDR1 SGHTS, CDR2 YDEGEE. DNA of the CDR3: TGTGCCAGCAACGGAGGGTGGGACACCTACGAGCAGTACTTC. Its translation is CASNGGWDTYEQYF. The entire variable domain, with the rest obtained from reference TRBV5-8 and TRBJ2-7, is as follows: EAGVTQSPTHLIKTRGQQATLRCSPISGHTSVYWYQQALGLGLQFLLWYDEGEERNRGNFPPRFSGRQFPNYSSELNVNALELEDSALYLCASNGGWDTYEQYFGPGTRLTVT.

This clonotype was detected a few times. The genes are TRBV19 and TRBJ2-5; 8 bases map to TRBD2. The CDR3 covers 13 residues. Germline V CDR1 and CDR2: LNHDA, SQIVND (reference sequence). J was trimmed by 5 bases and V by 6 bases; bases with no gene match: 5. Here the CDR3 DNA reads TGTGCCAGTAGAGGACTAGCAACGGAGACCCAGTACTTC. This encodes CASRGLATETQYF.

This clonotype was seen only a few times. This sequence joins TRBV7-9 and TRBJ1-5, with no clear D. There are 15 residues in the CDR3. Trimming removed 1 base at V and 7 bases at J, with 14 bases between. The germline V gene has CDR1 SEHNR and CDR2 FQNEAQ (reference sequence). CDR3 nucleotides: TGTGCCAGCAGCTTAGGTACCCGCGGAGGGCAGCCCCAGCATTTT. Amino acids: CASSLGTRGGQPQHF.

The genes are TRBV4-1 and TRBJ2-5; the D is unclear. The germline gives CDR1 MGHRA, CDR2 YSYEKL. Between the trimmed V and J ends, which lost 1 base and 2 bases, there was a span of 11 bases. The CDR3 is made up of 15 amino acids. The CDR3 region has the DNA TGCGCCAGCAGCCAAGTGTCCCGTGGGCAAGAGACCCAGTACTTC. Translating gives CASSQVSRGQETQYF.

This chain links TRBV12-3 or TRBV12-4 with TRBJ2-5; a weak D match, TRBD1 (5 bases). Trimming removed 6 bases at V and 1 base at J, with 12 bases between. The CDR3 spans 14 residues. The CDR3 protein is CASSPGDSQETQYF. The CDR3 region has the DNA TGTGCCAGCAGCCCAGGAGACAGCCAAGAGACCCAGTACTTC.

This clonotype was found many times. The rearrangement uses TRBV12-3 or TRBV12-4 and TRBJ2-2; the D gene is possibly TRBD2 (5 bases). This CDR3 is built from 13 residues. The germline V and J ends were trimmed by 3 bases and 6 bases, with 8 bases remaining between them. The CDR3: CASSFGEPGELFF. CDR3 DNA: TGTGCCAGCAGTTTTGGGGAGCCCGGGGAGCTGTTTTTT.

V is TRBV7-6 and J is TRBJ1-2; D uncertain. Between the trimmed V and J ends, which lost 5 bases and 0 bases, there was a span of 16 bases. Germline V CDR1 and CDR2: SGHVS, FNYEAQ. The CDR3 has 16 amino acids. CDR3: CASSPRPDPTNYGYTF. The CDR3 DNA is TGTGCCAGCAGCCCCCGCCCAGACCCTACTAACTATGGCTACACCTTC.

This sequence joins TRBV25-1 and TRBJ2-5; D gene uncertain. Germline V CDR1 and CDR2: MGHDK, SYGVNS. V gave up 3 bases and J gave up 9 bases, with 17 bases separating them. This CDR3 spans 14 amino acids. This CDR3 reads CASSDGWVPPPQYF. For the CDR3, the DNA is TGTGCCAGCAGTGATGGATGGGTGCCCCCTCCCCAGTACTTC.

This chain links TRBV14 with TRBJ2-7; no clear D. Germline CDR1 is SGHDN and CDR2 is FVKESK. The CDR3 is 13 residues long. The V gene lost 4 bases and the J gene lost 6 bases, with 13 bases spanning the gap. The CDR3 loop is CASSLLGHPEQYV. In nucleotides, the CDR3 is TGTGCCAGCAGCCTCCTTGGGCATCCCGAGCAGTACGTC.

The V and J genes are TRBV23-1 and TRBJ2-1, with 8 bases that match TRBD1. TRBV23-1 is marked as an open reading frame, function uncertain. V was clipped by 2 bases and J by 9 bases; unmatched bases: 9. This CDR3 has 15 amino acids. CDR3 nucleotides: TGCGCCAGCAGTCAAGACGGGACAGGACGTGGTGAGCAGTTCTTC. Amino acid sequence: CASSQDGTGRGEQFF.

The J gene is TRBJ2-7, the V gene TRBV7-2, with 7 bases matching TRBD1. The germline gives CDR1 SGHTA, CDR2 FQGNSA. With V trimmed by 5 bases and J by 1 base, 8 bases remained unmatched. The CDR3 extends over 15 amino acids. The CDR3 loop reads CASSTSGTESYEQYF. The CDR3 DNA reads as TGTGCCAGCAGCACCTCCGGGACAGAATCCTACGAGCAGTACTTC. The full variable domain, rest sourced from reference TRBV7-2 and TRBJ2-7, is GAGVSQSPSNKVTEKGKDVELRCDPISGHTALYWYRQSLGQGLEFLIYFQGNSAPDKSGLPSDRFSAERTGGSVSTLTIQRTQQEDSAVYLCASSTSGTESYEQYFGPGTRLTVT.